This T cell receptor beta chain was identified in a study of PD-1 blockade in classical Hodgkin lymphoma. Notes on the study in general: The causes of the repertoire differences, possibly disease activity or prior therapy, remain undefined.

About this clone: Its antigen is still unknown. At the DNA level, this CDR3 is encoded by other sequences in the same sample as well.

Brentuximab vedotin exposure varied, and every patient relapsed after autologous stem cell transplantation. Data came from immunoSEQ multiplex PCR; TCRdb stores just in-frame clones and leaves some out. The table lists tens of thousands of clones, about three quarters of them singletons. Trimming removed 6 bases from V and 6 bases from J; junction bases left unmatched: 7. The CDR3 length is 14 residues. Germline V CDR1 and CDR2: SNHLY, FYNNEI. This specimen consisted of peripheral blood mononuclear cells (PBMCs), obtained at baseline. This TCR derives from a human donor with classical Hodgkin lymphoma. The V gene is TRBV2, the J gene TRBJ1-4; TRBD1 aligns across 7 bases. The CDR3 region is CASRVDGTDEKLFF. In DNA form, the CDR3 reads TGTGCCAGCAGGGTTGACGGGACAGATGAAAAACTGTTTTTT.